These 7 T cell receptor beta chains share one sample of origin, sequenced in a study of blood T cell repertoires in COVID-19. Repertoires were generated with immunoSEQ multiplex PCR, while TCRdb's copy carries only in-frame clones and drops some. This table has a few hundred thousand clones, about nine tenths appearing once. Source material: peripheral blood. The receptors here all came from a woman between 25 and 40 years old with COVID-19, enrolled during active disease.

The V gene is TRBV9, the J gene TRBJ1-3, with D possibly being TRBD1 (6 bases). This CDR3 region has 13 residues. V dropped 0 bases and J dropped 8 bases, with 9 bases sitting between them. In germline, CDR1 is SGDLS, CDR2 YYNGEE. CDR3 coding DNA: TGTGCCAGCAGCGTAGTACAGGGAGACACCATATATTTT. It translates to CASSVVQGDTIYF.

CDR3 region: CASSPRQDQGHEKLFF. CDR3 nucleotides: TGTGCCAGCAGTCCCAGACAGGATCAGGGTCATGAAAAACTGTTTTTT. The chain recombines TRBV7-9 with TRBJ1-4; maybe TRBD1 (6 bases). Trimming left V 6 bases short and J 6 bases short, with 20 bases between. CDR1 is SEHNR and CDR2 is FQNEAQ in the germline V gene (reference sequence). The CDR3 loop spans 16 amino acids.

The gene calls are TRBV5-1 and TRBJ2-1; 8 positions agree with TRBD2. Germline V gene lookup returns CDR1 SGHRS and CDR2 YFSETQ. After removal of 1 base from V and 8 bases from J, the junction contained 5 bases not matched to a gene. The CDR3 is 14 residues long. The CDR3 nucleotides read TGCGCCAGCAGCTTGTCTAGCGGGCCTTATGAGCAGTTCTTC. Translation gives CASSLSSGPYEQFF.

V gene TRBV28 combines with J gene TRBJ1-3, with D uncertain. Germline CDR1 is MDHEN and CDR2 is SYDVKM. This CDR3 has 15 amino acids. V was clipped by 3 bases and J by 0 bases, with 9 bases between them. The CDR3 reads CASSFRGSSGNTIYF. For the CDR3, the DNA is TGTGCCAGCAGTTTCCGCGGGAGCTCTGGAAACACCATATATTTT.

The chain recombines TRBV6-4 with TRBJ1-5; 7 bases are shared with TRBD1. After removal of 0 bases from V and 7 bases from J, the junction contained 6 bases not matched to a gene. Germline lookup yields CDR1 MRHNA and CDR2 SNTAGT. The CDR3 is made up of 15 amino acids. In DNA form, the CDR3 reads TGTGCCAGCAGTGACTCGACGCAGGGGGTCCAGCCCCAGCATTTT. Translated, it gives CASSDSTQGVQPQHF.

The rearrangement uses TRBV2 and TRBJ1-1; perhaps TRBD1 as D (6 bases). CDR3 size: 15 residues. The germline V and J ends were trimmed by 6 bases and 0 bases, with 14 bases remaining between them. Germline-derived CDR1 and CDR2 are SNHLY and FYNNEI. This chain's CDR3 is CASRPQGSMNTEAFF. CDR3 DNA sequence: TGTGCCAGCAGGCCACAGGGAAGTATGAACACTGAAGCTTTCTTT.

This clone was observed a few times. V and J are TRBV12-3 or TRBV12-4 and TRBJ2-7; D unresolved. Trimming left V 4 bases short and J 3 bases short, with 10 bases between. The CDR3 consists of 13 residues. As DNA, the CDR3 is TGTGCCAGCAGTTCCGACACGAACTACGAGCAGTACTTC. This codes for CASSSDTNYEQYF.